The source of this T cell receptor beta chain is a study of cytomegalovirus exposure and HLA in healthy donors. Study results and caveats: The study designated some 180 TCR beta chains cytomegalovirus-associated.

V dropped 3 bases and J dropped 2 bases, with 26 bases sitting between them. Germline CDR1 reads MDHEN; CDR2 reads SYDVKM. The CDR3 extends over 19 amino acids. With 60 Vbeta and 13 Jbeta primers, the PCR was carried out. Assay: immunoSEQ multiplex PCR; the TCRdb copy retains only in-frame clones and omits some. The sample carries under 150,000 clones, approximately 9% recorded once. This clone was detected only a few times. Its antigen is undetermined. This clonotype was obtained from a male donor in good health and CMV-seronegative. The chain combines TRBV28 with TRBJ2-7; TRBD1 is a possible D gene (5 bases). Sequencing was done on a sample of PBMCs. The CDR3 region is CASSFATYQTEQYTYEQYF. CDR3 in DNA: TGTGCCAGCAGTTTTGCGACCTATCAGACAGAGCAATACACCTACGAGCAGTACTTC.